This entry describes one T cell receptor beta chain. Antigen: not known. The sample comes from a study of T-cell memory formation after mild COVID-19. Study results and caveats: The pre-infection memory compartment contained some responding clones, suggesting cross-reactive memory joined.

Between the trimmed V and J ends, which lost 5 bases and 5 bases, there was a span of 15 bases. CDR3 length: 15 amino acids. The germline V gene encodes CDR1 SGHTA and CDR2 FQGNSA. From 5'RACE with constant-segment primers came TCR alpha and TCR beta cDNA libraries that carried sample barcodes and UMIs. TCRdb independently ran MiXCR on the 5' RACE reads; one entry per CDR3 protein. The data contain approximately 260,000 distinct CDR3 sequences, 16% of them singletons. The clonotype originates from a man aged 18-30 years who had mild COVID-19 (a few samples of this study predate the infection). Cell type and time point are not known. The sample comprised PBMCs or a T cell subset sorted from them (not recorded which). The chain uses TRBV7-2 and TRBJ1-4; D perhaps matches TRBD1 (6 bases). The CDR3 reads CASSERGGRNEKLFF. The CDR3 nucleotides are TGTGCCAGCAGCGAACGGGGGGGCAGGAATGAAAAACTGTTTTTT. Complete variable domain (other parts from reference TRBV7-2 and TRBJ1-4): GAGVSQSPSNKVTEKGKDVELRCDPISGHTALYWYRQSLGQGLEFLIYFQGNSAPDKSGLPSDRFSAERTGGSVSTLTIQRTQQEDSAVYLCASSERGGRNEKLFFGSGTQLSVL.